Listed here are 27 T cell receptor beta chains from one sample, sequenced in a study of regulatory T cells in long-lasting Graves disease. According to the study, TCR beta libraries were built with iRepertoire HTBI primers and CDR3-region Arm-PCR. One entry per CDR3 protein results from TCRdb running MiXCR on the multiplex PCR reads. The top ten clones hold about 12% of a sample with 550,000 to 600,000 distinct CDR3 sequences, roughly 15% of them seen once. Indicated time point: newly diagnosed GD, antithyroid drugs for less than 3 months. Extracted RNA from PBMCs served as the source of the TCR library. These data also featured in a second study, about T cells in Graves' hyperthyroidism and ophthalmopathy.

The sample consisted of peripheral blood mononuclear cells (PBMCs), taken at new diagnosis, from a patient treated with antithyroid drugs. These receptors all come from a man between 18 and 35 years old with Graves disease.

There are a few counts of this clonotype. For the CDR3, the DNA is TGTGCCACCAGCAGAGATAGCCTAGATGCGGGAGCCCACTATGGCTACACCTTC. It is translated as CATSRDSLDAGAHYGYTF. This chain uses TRBV15 with TRBJ1-2; D remains ambiguous. The CDR3 contains 18 residues. The V end was cut by 0 bases, the J end by 3 bases, with 20 bases between. Germline V CDR1 and CDR2: LNHNV, YYDKDF (reference sequence).

Many counts were recorded for this clonotype. The rearrangement joins TRBV30 to TRBJ2-1; 13 nucleotides align to TRBD2. Germline trimming cut 5 bases from V and 6 bases from J; bases unmatched to any gene: 7. CDR3 length: 15 residues. Germline V lookup: CDR1 GTSNPN, CDR2 SVGIG (reference sequence). The CDR3 region is CAWDLLAGGPNEQFF. The DNA for the CDR3 is TGTGCCTGGGATTTACTAGCGGGAGGGCCCAATGAGCAGTTCTTC.

V usage is TRBV4-2 and J usage is TRBJ2-7, with 11 bases fitting TRBD2. The CDR3 sequence is 15 residues long. The V and J ends lost 2 bases and 3 bases, in that order; junction bases with no gene match: 3. Germline V gives CDR1 LGHNA, CDR2 YNFKEQ. The CDR3 bases are TGTGCCAGCAGCCAACCGACTAGCGGGATCTACGAGCAGTACTTC. Its translation: CASSQPTSGIYEQYF.

This clonotype was detected many times. The rearrangement uses TRBV3-1 and TRBJ2-1, with TRBD2 matching 11 bases. CDR1 LGHDT and CDR2 YNNKEL come from the germline V gene (reference sequence). This CDR3 has 17 residues. Trimming removed 3 bases from V and 6 bases from J; junction bases left unmatched: 10. CDR3 region: CASSHAVAGGPGNEQFF. Here the CDR3 DNA reads TGTGCCAGCAGCCATGCCGTAGCGGGAGGGCCCGGCAATGAGCAGTTCTTC.

In this sample, this clonotype turned up many times. The CDR3 sequence is CSAIEQDLSNQPQHF. The CDR3 bases are TGCAGTGCTATTGAACAGGACCTAAGCAATCAGCCCCAGCATTTT. V usage is TRBV20-1 and J usage is TRBJ1-5; a possible D gene is TRBD1 (5 bases). Germline values: CDR1 DFQATT, CDR2 SNEGSKA (reference sequence). This CDR3 has 15 residues. Deletions cut 4 bases from V and 1 base from J, with 14 bases between.

The rearrangement uses TRBV7-9 and TRBJ2-3; D gene unclear. With 7 bases removed from V and 4 bases from J, the gap between germline ends came to 21 bases. Germline CDR1 SEHNR, CDR2 FQNEAQ (reference sequence). This CDR3 has 16 amino acids. In nucleotides, the CDR3 is TGTGCCAGCACCTACCGCGGTTCAGATAGGTCAGATACGCAGTATTTT. Translating gives CASTYRGSDRSDTQYF.

This clonotype appeared many times. The CDR3 loop is CASSLPTTGGNYEQYF. CDR3 DNA sequence: TGTGCCAGCAGTTTACCAACGACAGGGGGAAACTACGAGCAGTACTTC. The J gene is TRBJ2-7, the V gene TRBV28; 9 bases are a match to TRBD1. CDR3 length equals 16 residues. The junction had 8 bases not matched to a gene; V was cut back by 2 bases and J by 3 bases. CDR1 MDHEN and CDR2 SYDVKM come from the germline V gene. Variable domain in full (rest from reference TRBV28 and TRBJ2-7): DVKVTQSSRYLVKRTGEKVFLECVQDMDHENMFWYRQDPGLGLRLIYFSYDVKMKEKGDIPEGYSVSREKKERFSLILESASTNQTSMYLCASSLPTTGGNYEQYFGPGTRLTVT.

J is TRBJ2-3 and V is TRBV14, with 8 bases matching TRBD2. Germline trimming cut 4 bases from V and 1 base from J; bases unmatched to any gene: 7. The CDR3 is 16 amino acids. Germline V gene sequence: CDR1 SGHDN, CDR2 FVKESK. CDR3 residues: CASSRDSGIGTDTQYF. Here the CDR3 DNA reads TGTGCCAGCAGCCGCGATAGCGGGATAGGCACAGATACGCAGTATTTT.

This clonotype came up many times. The chain is built from TRBV6-1 and TRBJ2-4; 7 bases map to TRBD2. The CDR3 is made up of 14 amino acids. Germline-derived CDR1 and CDR2 are MNHNS and SASEGT. J lost 6 bases, V lost 6 bases, and 8 bases had no gene match. The CDR3 reads CASRARGGTNIQYF. CDR3 sequence (DNA): TGTGCCAGCAGGGCCCGCGGGGGTACAAACATTCAGTACTTC.

This clonotype was recorded at least ten times. The V gene is TRBV13, the J gene TRBJ2-7; 7 nucleotides align to TRBD1. Germline CDR1 PRHDT, CDR2 FYEKMQ (reference sequence). The ends lost 1 base at V and 3 bases at J; junction bases unmatched: 3. This CDR3 has 14 amino acids. The CDR3 region has the DNA TGTGCCAGCAGCTTAGACCGGACAGGCTACGAGCAGTACTTC. Amino acid sequence: CASSLDRTGYEQYF. Variable domain in full (rest from reference TRBV13 and TRBJ2-7): AAGVIQSPRHLIKEKRETATLKCYPIPRHDTVYWYQQGPGQDPQFLISFYEKMQSDKGSIPDRFSAQQFSDYHSELNMSSLELGDSALYFCASSLDRTGYEQYFGPGTRLTVT.

This rearrangement joins TRBV7-9 to TRBJ1-3; 11 positions match TRBD1. With V trimmed by 0 bases and J by 3 bases, 1 base remained unmatched. Per the germline V gene, CDR1 is SEHNR and CDR2 is FQNEAQ (reference sequence). The CDR3 extends over 16 amino acids. The CDR3 region is CASSLADRGLGNTIYF. The CDR3, as DNA: TGTGCCAGCAGCTTAGCGGACAGGGGGCTTGGAAACACCATATATTTT.

The chain carries TRBV5-6 and TRBJ1-4; the match to TRBD1 covers 7 bases. The ends lost 3 bases at V and 3 bases at J; junction bases unmatched: 11. The germline CDR1 and CDR2 sequences are SGHDT and YYEEEE. The CDR3 is 17 residues long. The CDR3 nucleotides read TGTGCCAGCAGCTCCGACACCAGGGGGGAGGCTAATGAAAAACTGTTTTTT. It yields the protein CASSSDTRGEANEKLFF. Looking up the rest from reference TRBV5-6 and TRBJ1-4 gives the full variable domain: DAGVTQSPTHLIKTRGQQVTLRCSPKSGHDTVSWYQQALGQGPQFIFQYYEEEERQRGNFPDRFSGHQFPNYSSELNVNALLLGDSALYLCASSSDTRGEANEKLFFGSGTQLSVL.

The chain joins TRBV10-1 to TRBJ2-5; no definite D call. The CDR3 length is 12 residues. Trimming pared 10 bases from V and 3 bases from J, leaving 12 bases between. Per germline, CDR1 WNHNN and CDR2 SYGVQD (reference sequence). CDR3 sequence: CATQSIKETQYF. The DNA for the CDR3 is TGCGCCACCCAGAGCATCAAAGAGACCCAGTACTTC.

This clonotype was seen repeatedly, ten times or more. The rearrangement links TRBV5-1 to TRBJ1-2; TRBD1 might be the D (5 bases). Trimming removed 6 bases from V and 3 bases from J, with 15 bases in between. The CDR3 runs 14 residues. Germline V CDR1 and CDR2: SGHRS, YFSETQ. CDR3: CASTRDPGHYGYTF. The CDR3 DNA reads as TGCGCCAGCACCCGAGACCCGGGGCACTATGGCTACACCTTC.

This clonotype turned up a few times. This rearrangement joins TRBV20-1 to TRBJ2-7; no firm D call. CDR3 length: 11 residues. CDR1 and CDR2 from the germline V gene are DFQATT and SNEGSKA (reference sequence). V lost 3 bases and J lost 4, with 7 bases in between. The CDR3 region is CSASESYEQYF. The CDR3 bases are TGCAGTGCTAGTGAGTCGTACGAGCAGTACTTC.

This clonotype came up a few times. This chain uses TRBV10-3 with TRBJ2-1; 7 bases fit TRBD2. There are 14 residues in the CDR3. The V and J ends lost 6 bases and 8 bases, in that order; junction bases with no gene match: 10. Germline V lookup: CDR1 ENHRY, CDR2 SYGVKD. CDR3 sequence (DNA): TGTGCCATCAGCGCGGCTAGCGGAGTCGATGAGCAGTTCTTC. Its translation: CAISAASGVDEQFF.

Only a few counts were recorded for this clonotype. The chain is built from TRBV4-1 and TRBJ2-7, with D perhaps assigned TRBD1 or TRBD2 (6 bases each). V was trimmed by 1 base and J by 6 bases, leaving 19 bases between them. Per germline, CDR1 MGHRA and CDR2 YSYEKL. This CDR3 region has 16 residues. In nucleotides, the CDR3 is TGCGCCAGCAGCCAAGGGGCTTCCCGGGGGCTAAGCGAGCAGTACTTC. Translated: CASSQGASRGLSEQYF.

In this sample, this clonotype turned up a few times. V is TRBV6-2 or TRBV6-3 and J is TRBJ2-3; 8 bases match TRBD2. Germline assignment: CDR1 MNHEY and CDR2 SVGEGT. The CDR3 totals 18 residues. V trimming: 2 bases; J trimming: 5 bases; junction bases outside the gene matches: 15. This CDR3 reads CASSYRLPGLAGVDTQYF. The CDR3 DNA reads as TGTGCCAGCAGTTACCGACTGCCCGGGCTAGCGGGTGTAGATACGCAGTATTTT.

At least ten counts were recorded for this clonotype. The chain carries TRBV11-2 and TRBJ1-2; D may be TRBD1 (5 bases). From germline, CDR1 is SGHAT and CDR2 FQNNGV. The germline V and J ends were trimmed by 1 base and 6 bases, with 15 bases remaining between them. The CDR3 runs to 15 residues. CDR3 residues: CASSLVSGGGDGYTF. The CDR3 region has the DNA TGTGCCAGCAGCTTAGTTTCGGGGGGAGGGGATGGCTACACCTTC.

The V gene is TRBV5-6, the J gene TRBJ2-1; TRBD1 agrees at 8 bases. In germline, CDR1 is SGHDT, CDR2 YYEEEE. This CDR3 region has 13 residues. V dropped 4 bases and J dropped 8; count of bases not matched to a gene: 5. The CDR3 DNA follows: TGTGCCAGCAGCCCTAGACAGGGGTATGAGCAGTTCTTC. It translates to CASSPRQGYEQFF.

The chain carries TRBV20-1 and TRBJ2-7, with 8 bases fitting TRBD1. CDR3 size: 14 residues. V was pared by 5 bases and J by 3 bases, with 9 bases of the junction left unmatched. CDR1 DFQATT and CDR2 SNEGSKA come from the germline V gene (reference sequence). Here the CDR3 DNA reads TGCAGTGCTGCGACCGGGACAGGAGGCTACGAGCAGTACTTC. Protein: CSAATGTGGYEQYF.

The genes are TRBV28 and TRBJ1-2, with unresolved D. The germline V gene has CDR1 MDHEN and CDR2 SYDVKM. The V and J ends lost 5 bases and 5 bases respectively, with 15 bases between them. This CDR3 has 14 amino acids. The CDR3 DNA reads as TGTGCCAGCAGTCCCATCCTTACATATTATGGCTACACCTTC. Translated: CASSPILTYYGYTF.

The chain uses TRBV9 and TRBJ2-7; 9 bases map to TRBD1. The germline V gene encodes CDR1 SGDLS and CDR2 YYNGEE. The CDR3 covers 16 residues. The trim removed 4 bases at V and 2 bases at J, leaving 10 bases unmatched. Here the CDR3 reads CASSMKQGASTYEQYF. The CDR3 nucleotides read TGTGCCAGCAGCATGAAACAGGGGGCTTCCACCTACGAGCAGTACTTC.

This clonotype came up many times. V and J are TRBV9 and TRBJ2-7; 9 bases are shared with TRBD1. Germline values: CDR1 SGDLS, CDR2 YYNGEE. The CDR3 runs to 14 residues. V dropped 4 bases and J dropped 4; count of bases not matched to a gene: 6. The CDR3 nucleotides are TGTGCCAGCAGCCCCAGGACAGGGGCTTACGAGCAGTACTTC. This sequence encodes CASSPRTGAYEQYF.

A word on this clonotype: A much larger clone is a single base away; this may be a read error. The rearrangement links TRBV5-1 to TRBJ2-7; D might be TRBD1 or TRBD2, each matching 5 bases. CDR1 is SGHRS, CDR2 YFSETQ, per germline. This CDR3 spans 15 amino acids. V was clipped by 4 bases and J by 8 bases, with 22 bases between them. The CDR3 reads CASSKPAGTPGKQYF. The CDR3 nucleotides are TGCGCCAGCAGCAAGCCGGCAGGGACCCCTGGGAAGCAGTACTTC.

This clonotype was observed a handful of times. This chain uses TRBV27 with TRBJ1-3, with D maybe TRBD1 (6 bases). The germline gives CDR1 MNHEY, CDR2 SMNVEV (reference sequence). This CDR3 contains 15 residues. The V end was cut by 0 bases, the J end by 4 bases, with 10 bases between. CDR3: CASSLSWTAGNTIYF. The CDR3 DNA follows: TGTGCCAGCAGTTTATCCTGGACAGCCGGAAACACCATATATTTT.

The count of this clonotype is one. One base away lies a much larger clone, so this may be a sequencing read error. The CDR3 spells CASSNGPGLAANAQYF. CDR3 nucleotides: TGCGCCAGCAGCAATGGACCGGGGCTAGCGGCGAATGCGCAGTATTTT. V and J are TRBV5-1 and TRBJ2-3, with 7 bases lining up with TRBD2. This CDR3 is built from 16 residues. The V and J ends lost 4 bases and 10 bases, in that order; junction bases with no gene match: 18. Per the germline V gene, CDR1 is SGHRS and CDR2 is YFSETQ.